This entry features one T cell receptor (beta chain) sequence. As yet, its antigen is unknown. This sample was included in a study of T cells expressing NK-cell markers. It was by 5'RACE template switching with UMIs that TCR beta cDNA was made. TCRdb reprocessed the 5' RACE reads, keeping one entry per CDR3 protein, no DNA. This listing includes approximately 150,000 distinct CDR3 sequences. Study outcomes and limitations: The CD3+CD56-NKG2C+ fraction of several donors was also led by these clonotypes.

This CDR3 is 19 amino acids long. The germline V gene has CDR1 LGHNA and CDR2 YSLEER. The J gene is TRBJ2-1, the V gene TRBV4-3; absent DNA, TCRdb's TRBD2 call cannot be checked. The sample was blood T cells: a sorted CD56 or NKG2C T cell subset, CD4+ or CD8+ T cells, or bulk PBMC T cells (not recorded which). This receptor was obtained from a man between 18 and 29 years old in good health. The CDR3: CASSQVGGILPSSYNEQFF.